The entry below describes one T cell receptor beta chain. This record comes from a study of OX40 agonist ivuxolimab in advanced cancers. Germline V CDR1 and CDR2: SNHLY, FYNNEI. The CDR3 totals 13 residues. V shed 7 bases and J shed 1 base, with 7 bases lying between them. Clones were read by immunoSEQ multiplex PCR, and TCRdb kept only the in-frame ones, dropping some. Seen here are about 58,000 clones, 82% observed once, and the top ten hold about 1.6%. This chain uses TRBV2 with TRBJ2-2; TRBD1 might be the D (5 bases). The specimen comprised CD4+ or CD8+ T cells sorted from blood, sampled in a trial of the OX40 agonist ivuxolimab. The sequence derives from an adult with an advanced solid tumor such as melanoma, head and neck, liver or kidney cancer. The CDR3 bases are TGTGCCAGCACAGGGATGAACACCGGGGAGCTGTTTTTT. Translated, it gives CASTGMNTGELFF.